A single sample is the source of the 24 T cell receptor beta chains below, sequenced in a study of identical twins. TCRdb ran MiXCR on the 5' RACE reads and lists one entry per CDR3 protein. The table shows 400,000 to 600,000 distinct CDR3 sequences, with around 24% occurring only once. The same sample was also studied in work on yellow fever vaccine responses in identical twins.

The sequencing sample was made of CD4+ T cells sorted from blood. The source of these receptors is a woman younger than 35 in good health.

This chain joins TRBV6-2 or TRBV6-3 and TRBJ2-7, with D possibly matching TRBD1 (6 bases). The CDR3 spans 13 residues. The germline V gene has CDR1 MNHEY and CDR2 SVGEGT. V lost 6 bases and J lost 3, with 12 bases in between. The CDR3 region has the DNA TGTGCCAGCAGCACTCAGGACAGCTACGAGCAGTACGTC. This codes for CASSTQDSYEQYV.

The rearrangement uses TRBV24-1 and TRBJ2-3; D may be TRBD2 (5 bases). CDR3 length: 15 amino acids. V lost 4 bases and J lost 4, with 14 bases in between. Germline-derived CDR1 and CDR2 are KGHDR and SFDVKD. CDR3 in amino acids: CATSDSGRPADTQYF. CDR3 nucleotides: TGTGCCACCAGTGACTCGGGAAGGCCGGCAGATACGCAGTATTTT.

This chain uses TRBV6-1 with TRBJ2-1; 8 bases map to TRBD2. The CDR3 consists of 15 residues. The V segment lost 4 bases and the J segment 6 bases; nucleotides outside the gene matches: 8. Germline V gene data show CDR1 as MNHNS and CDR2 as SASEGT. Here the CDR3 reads CASSVELAVTNEQFF. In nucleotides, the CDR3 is TGTGCCAGCAGTGTAGAACTAGCGGTAACCAATGAGCAGTTCTTC.

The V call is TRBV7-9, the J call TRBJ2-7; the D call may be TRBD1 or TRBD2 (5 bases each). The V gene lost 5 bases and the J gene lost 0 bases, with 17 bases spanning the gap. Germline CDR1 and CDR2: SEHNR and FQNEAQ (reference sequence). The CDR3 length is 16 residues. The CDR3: CASSPGASHSSYEQYF. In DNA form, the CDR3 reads TGTGCCAGCAGCCCCGGGGCTAGCCATAGCTCCTACGAGCAGTACTTC.

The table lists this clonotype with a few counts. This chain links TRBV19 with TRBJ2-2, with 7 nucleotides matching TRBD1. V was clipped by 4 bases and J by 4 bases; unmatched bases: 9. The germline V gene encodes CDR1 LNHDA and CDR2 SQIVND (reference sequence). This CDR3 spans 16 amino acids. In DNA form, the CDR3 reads TGTGCCAGTAGTACCCCGACAGGGCTCTCCACCGGGGAGCTGTTTTTT. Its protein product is CASSTPTGLSTGELFF.

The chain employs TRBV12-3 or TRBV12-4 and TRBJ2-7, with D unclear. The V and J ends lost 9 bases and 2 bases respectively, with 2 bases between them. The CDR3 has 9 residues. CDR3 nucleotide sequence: TGTGCCAGACCCTACGAGCAGTACGTC. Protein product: CARPYEQYV.

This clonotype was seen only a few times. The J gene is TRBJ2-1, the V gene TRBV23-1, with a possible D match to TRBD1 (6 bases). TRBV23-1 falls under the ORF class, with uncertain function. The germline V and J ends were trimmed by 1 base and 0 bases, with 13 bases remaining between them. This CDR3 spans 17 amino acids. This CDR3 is CASSQFWDISSYNEQFF. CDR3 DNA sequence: TGCGCCAGCAGTCAATTCTGGGACATTAGCTCCTACAATGAGCAGTTCTTC.

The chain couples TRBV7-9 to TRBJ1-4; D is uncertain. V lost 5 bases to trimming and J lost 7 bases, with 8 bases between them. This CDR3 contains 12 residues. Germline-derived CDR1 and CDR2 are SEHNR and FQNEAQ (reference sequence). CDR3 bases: TGTGCCAGCAGCCAAATGAGTGAAAAACTGTTTTTT. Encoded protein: CASSQMSEKLFF.

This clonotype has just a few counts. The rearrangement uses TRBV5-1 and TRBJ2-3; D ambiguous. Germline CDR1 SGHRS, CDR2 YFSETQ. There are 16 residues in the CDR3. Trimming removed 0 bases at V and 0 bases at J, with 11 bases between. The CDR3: CASSLDRGASTDTQYF. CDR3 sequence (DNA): TGCGCCAGCAGCTTGGACCGCGGAGCTAGCACAGATACGCAGTATTTT.

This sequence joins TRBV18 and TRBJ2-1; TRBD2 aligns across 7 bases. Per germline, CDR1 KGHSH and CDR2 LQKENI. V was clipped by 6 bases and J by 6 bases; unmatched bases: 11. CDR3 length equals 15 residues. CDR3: CASSTLGGSLNEQFF. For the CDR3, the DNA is TGTGCCAGCTCTACTCTCGGCGGGAGTCTCAATGAGCAGTTCTTC.

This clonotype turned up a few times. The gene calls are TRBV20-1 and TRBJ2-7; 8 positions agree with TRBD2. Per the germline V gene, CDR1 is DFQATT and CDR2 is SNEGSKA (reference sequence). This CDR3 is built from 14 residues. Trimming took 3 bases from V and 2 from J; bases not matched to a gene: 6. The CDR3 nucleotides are TGCAGTGCTAGCCCCCCGGGACTAGCCTACGAGCAGTACTTC. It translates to CSASPPGLAYEQYF.

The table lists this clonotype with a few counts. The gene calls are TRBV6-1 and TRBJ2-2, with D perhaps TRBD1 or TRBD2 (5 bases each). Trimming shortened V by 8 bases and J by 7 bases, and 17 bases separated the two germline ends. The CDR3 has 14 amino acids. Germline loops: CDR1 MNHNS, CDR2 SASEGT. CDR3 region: CASRDPTRGGELFF. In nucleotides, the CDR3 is TGTGCCAGCCGGGACCCAACTAGGGGCGGGGAGCTGTTTTTT.

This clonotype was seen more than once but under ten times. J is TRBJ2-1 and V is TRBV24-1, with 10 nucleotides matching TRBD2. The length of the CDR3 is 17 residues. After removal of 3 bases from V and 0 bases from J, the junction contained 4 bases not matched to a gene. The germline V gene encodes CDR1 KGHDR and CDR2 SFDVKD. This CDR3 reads CATSDGTSASSYNEQFF. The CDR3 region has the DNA TGTGCCACCAGTGATGGGACTAGCGCAAGCTCCTACAATGAGCAGTTCTTC.

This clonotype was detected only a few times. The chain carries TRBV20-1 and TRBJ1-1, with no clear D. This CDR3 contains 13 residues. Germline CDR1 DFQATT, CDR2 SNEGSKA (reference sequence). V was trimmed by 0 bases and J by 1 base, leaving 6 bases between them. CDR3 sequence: CSARDAGNTEAFF. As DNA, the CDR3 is TGCAGTGCTAGAGATGCGGGGAACACTGAAGCTTTCTTT.

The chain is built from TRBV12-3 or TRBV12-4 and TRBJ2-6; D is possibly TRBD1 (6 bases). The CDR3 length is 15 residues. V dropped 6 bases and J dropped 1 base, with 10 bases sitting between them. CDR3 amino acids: CASRTTGSGANVLTF. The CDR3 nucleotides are TGTGCCAGCAGAACAACAGGGTCTGGGGCCAACGTCCTGACTTTC.

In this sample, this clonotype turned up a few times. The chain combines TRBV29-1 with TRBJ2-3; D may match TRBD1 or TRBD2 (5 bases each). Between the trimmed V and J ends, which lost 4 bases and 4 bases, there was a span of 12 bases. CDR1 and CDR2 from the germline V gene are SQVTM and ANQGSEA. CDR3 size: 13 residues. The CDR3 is CSVALLGADTQYF. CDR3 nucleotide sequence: TGCAGCGTTGCTCTACTAGGGGCAGATACGCAGTATTTT.

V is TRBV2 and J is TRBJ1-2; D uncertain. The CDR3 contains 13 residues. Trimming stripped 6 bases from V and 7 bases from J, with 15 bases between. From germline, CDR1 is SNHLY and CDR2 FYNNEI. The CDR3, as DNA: TGTGCCAGCAGCCGCGCAGGTCTTGCTGGCTACACCTTC. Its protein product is CASSRAGLAGYTF.

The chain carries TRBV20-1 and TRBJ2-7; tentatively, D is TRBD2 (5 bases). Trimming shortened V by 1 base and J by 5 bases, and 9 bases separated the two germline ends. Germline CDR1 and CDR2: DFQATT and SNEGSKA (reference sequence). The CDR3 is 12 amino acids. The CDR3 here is CSARGEPHEQYF. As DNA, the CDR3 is TGCAGTGCTAGAGGGGAGCCCCACGAGCAGTACTTC.

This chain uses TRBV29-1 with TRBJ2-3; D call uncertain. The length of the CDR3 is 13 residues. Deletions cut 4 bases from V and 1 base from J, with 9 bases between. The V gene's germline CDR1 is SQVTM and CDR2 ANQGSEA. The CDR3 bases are TGCAGCGTTGTCTTCACAGGCACAGATACGCAGTATTTT. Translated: CSVVFTGTDTQYF.

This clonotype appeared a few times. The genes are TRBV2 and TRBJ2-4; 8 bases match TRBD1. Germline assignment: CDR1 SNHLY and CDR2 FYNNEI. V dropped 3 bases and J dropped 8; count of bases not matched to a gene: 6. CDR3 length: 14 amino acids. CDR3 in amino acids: CASSDRTGSDIQYF. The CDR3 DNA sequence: TGTGCCAGCAGTGACCGGACAGGGTCGGACATTCAGTACTTC.

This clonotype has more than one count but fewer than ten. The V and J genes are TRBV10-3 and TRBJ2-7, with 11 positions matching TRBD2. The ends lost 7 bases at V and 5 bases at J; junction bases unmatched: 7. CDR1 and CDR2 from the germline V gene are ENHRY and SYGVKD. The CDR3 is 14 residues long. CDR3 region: CAITPGLADHEQYF. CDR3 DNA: TGTGCCATCACTCCGGGACTAGCGGACCACGAGCAGTACTTC.

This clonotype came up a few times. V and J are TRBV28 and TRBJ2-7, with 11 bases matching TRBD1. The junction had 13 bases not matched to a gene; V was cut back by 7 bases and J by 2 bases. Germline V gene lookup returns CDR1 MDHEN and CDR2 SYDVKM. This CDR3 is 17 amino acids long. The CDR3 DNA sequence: TGTGCCAGCACCCTGGCGGGACAGGGGGTTCGGCCCTACGAGCAGTACTTC. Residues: CASTLAGQGVRPYEQYF.

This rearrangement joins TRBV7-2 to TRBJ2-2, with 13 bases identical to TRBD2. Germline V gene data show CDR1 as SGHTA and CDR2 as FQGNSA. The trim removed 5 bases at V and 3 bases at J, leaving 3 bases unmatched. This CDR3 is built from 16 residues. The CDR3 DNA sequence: TGTGCCAGCAGCAGGGGACTAGCGGGGTACACCGGGGAGCTGTTTTTT. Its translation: CASSRGLAGYTGELFF.

CDR3 nucleotide sequence: TGCAGTGCTATCTCCGGGAAGGCAGGCTACACCTTC. This translates into CSAISGKAGYTF. The chain has TRBV20-1 and TRBJ1-2, with D uncertain. This CDR3 comprises 12 residues. Germline loops: CDR1 DFQATT, CDR2 SNEGSKA (reference sequence). Trimming took 4 bases from V and 8 from J, leaving 14 bases between them.